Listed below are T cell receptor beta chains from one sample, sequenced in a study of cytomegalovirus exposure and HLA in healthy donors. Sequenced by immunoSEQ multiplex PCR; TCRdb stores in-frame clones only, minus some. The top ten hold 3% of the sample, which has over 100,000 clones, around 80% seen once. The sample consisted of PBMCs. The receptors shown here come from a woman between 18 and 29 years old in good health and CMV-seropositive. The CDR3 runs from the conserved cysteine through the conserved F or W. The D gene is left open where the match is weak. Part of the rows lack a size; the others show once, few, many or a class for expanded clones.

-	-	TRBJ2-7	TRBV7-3	CASRYRVGDEQYF	TGTGCCAGCAGGTACAGGGTCGGAGACGAGCAGTACTTC
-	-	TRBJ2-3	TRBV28	CASKVAGTPNTQYF	TGTGCCAGCAAAGTCGCCGGGACTCCAAATACGCAGTATTTT
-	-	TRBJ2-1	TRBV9	CASSVGRNNEQFF	TGTGCCAGCAGCGTAGGGAGAAACAATGAGCAGTTCTTC
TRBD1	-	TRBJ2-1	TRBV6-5	CASGGQGLDEQFF	TGTGCCAGCGGCGGACAGGGGCTCGATGAGCAGTTCTTC
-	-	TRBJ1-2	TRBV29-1	CSVAGIYGYTF	TGCAGCGTGGCAGGAATATATGGCTACACCTTC
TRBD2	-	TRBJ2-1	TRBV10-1	CASSEGGGINEQFF	TGCGCCAGCAGTGAGGGCGGGGGGATAAATGAGCAGTTCTTC
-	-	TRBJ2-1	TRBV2	CASTPNPGNEQFF	TGTGCCAGCACCCCCAACCCGGGCAATGAGCAGTTCTTC
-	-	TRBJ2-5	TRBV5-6	CASRPWGGSGETQYF	TGTGCCAGCAGGCCCTGGGGGGGCAGTGGGGAGACCCAGTACTTC
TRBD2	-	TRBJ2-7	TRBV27	CASLAPGGYEQYF	TGTGCCAGCCTAGCTCCGGGGGGCTACGAGCAGTACTTC
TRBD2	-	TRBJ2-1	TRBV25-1	CASSFRGGFYNEQFF	TGTGCCAGTTCCTTTCGGGGGGGCTTCTACAATGAGCAGTTCTTC
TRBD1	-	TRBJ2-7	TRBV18	CASSPRTGVRGEQYF	TGTGCCAGCTCACCAAGGACAGGCGTTAGGGGCGAGCAGTACTTC
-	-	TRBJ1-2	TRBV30	CAWRGRFFNYGYTF	TGTGCCTGGAGAGGGAGATTCTTTAACTATGGCTACACCTTC
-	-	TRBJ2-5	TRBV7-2	CASSLDFWQGETQYF	TGTGCCAGCAGCTTAGATTTCTGGCAGGGAGAGACCCAGTACTTC
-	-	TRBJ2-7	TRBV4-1	CASSQESGHNSYEQYF	TGCGCCAGCAGCCAAGAATCGGGACACAACTCCTACGAGCAGTACTTC
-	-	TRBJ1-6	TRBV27	CASSLSQLRANSPLHF	TGTGCCAGCAGTTTATCACAGCTTAGAGCTAATTCACCCCTCCACTTT
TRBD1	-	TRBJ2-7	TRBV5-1	CASSLVGQGPYEQYF	TGCGCCAGCAGCTTGGTTGGACAGGGTCCCTACGAGCAGTACTTC
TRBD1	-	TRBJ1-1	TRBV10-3	CAISDRQGSNTEAFF	TGTGCCATCAGTGACAGACAGGGATCAAACACTGAAGCTTTCTTT
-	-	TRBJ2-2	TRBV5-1	CASSIKRVGGPNTGELFF	TGCGCCAGCAGCATCAAGAGAGTAGGGGGACCGAACACCGGGGAGCTGTTTTTT
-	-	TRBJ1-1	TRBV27	CASSFRTGNTEAFF	TGTGCCAGCAGTTTTCGTACAGGGAACACTGAAGCTTTCTTT
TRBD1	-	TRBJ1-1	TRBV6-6	CASSLEQGAKTEAFF	TGTGCCAGCAGCCTCGAGCAGGGGGCGAAGACTGAAGCTTTCTTT
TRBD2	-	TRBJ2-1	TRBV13	CASSSGLAGAGQFF	TGTGCCAGCAGCTCAGGACTAGCGGGGGCTGGACAATTCTTC
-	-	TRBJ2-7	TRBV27	CASSPLGGPTYEQYF	TGTGCCAGCAGTCCCCTGGGGGGTCCGACCTACGAGCAGTACTTC
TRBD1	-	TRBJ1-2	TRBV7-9	CATLGVSVPGQQGYGYIF	TGTGCCACCCTCGGGGTTTCGGTGCCGGGACAGCAAGGCTATGGCTACATCTTC
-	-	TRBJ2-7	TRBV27	CASSLSNSLEPYEQYF	TGTGCCAGCAGTTTATCGAATTCACTCGAACCCTACGAGCAGTACTTC
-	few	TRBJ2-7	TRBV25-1	CASSGLRGGGSYEQYF	TGTGCCAGCAGTGGCCTTCGGGGTGGAGGGTCCTACGAGCAGTACTTC
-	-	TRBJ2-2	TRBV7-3	CASSLNPGTSGGELFF	TGTGCCAGCAGCTTAAATCCGGGAACTTCAGGCGGGGAGCTGTTTTTT
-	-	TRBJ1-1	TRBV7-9	CASSSSSPGWTEAFF	TGTGCCAGCAGCTCCTCCTCCCCCGGGTGGACTGAAGCTTTCTTT
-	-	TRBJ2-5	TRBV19	CASSIGREETQYF	TGTGCCAGTAGTATCGGCAGGGAAGAGACCCAGTACTTC
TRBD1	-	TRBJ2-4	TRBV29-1	CSVEENGQDRDIQYF	TGCAGCGTTGAAGAGAACGGACAGGATAGGGACATTCAGTACTTC
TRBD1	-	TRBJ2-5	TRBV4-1	CASQGAGEETQYF	TGCGCCAGCCAGGGGGCCGGAGAAGAGACCCAGTACTTC
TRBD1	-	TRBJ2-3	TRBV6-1	CASSERKGAQDTQYF	TGTGCCAGCAGTGAAAGGAAGGGGGCCCAAGATACGCAGTATTTT
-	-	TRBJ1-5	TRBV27	CASSSGVGNQPQHF	TGTGCCAGCAGTTCAGGGGTCGGCAATCAGCCCCAGCATTTT
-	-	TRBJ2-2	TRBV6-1	CASVVGTGELFF	TGTGCCAGCGTAGTCGGCACCGGGGAGCTGTTTTTT
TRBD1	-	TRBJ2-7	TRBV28	CASSLYSLGTGMAYEQYF	TGTGCCAGCAGTTTATACTCCTTAGGGACAGGGATGGCATACGAGCAGTACTTC
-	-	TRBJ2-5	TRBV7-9	CASSLGYGETQYF	TGTGCCAGCAGCTTAGGTTACGGGGAGACCCAGTACTTC
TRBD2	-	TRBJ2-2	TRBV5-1	CASSPLRSGGELDGELFF	TGCGCCAGCAGCCCCCTGAGGAGCGGGGGGGAGCTCGACGGGGAGCTGTTTTTT
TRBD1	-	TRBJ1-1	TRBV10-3	CAISGGAGTEAFF	TGTGCCATTTCAGGGGGCGCGGGAACTGAAGCTTTCTTT
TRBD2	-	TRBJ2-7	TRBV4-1	CASSQVGGVAYEQYF	TGCGCCAGCAGCCAAGTCGGGGGGGTGGCCTACGAGCAGTACTTC
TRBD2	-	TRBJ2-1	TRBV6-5	CASSLAGDYNEQFF	TGTGCCAGCAGTCTAGCGGGGGACTACAATGAGCAGTTCTTC
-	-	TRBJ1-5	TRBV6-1	CASSETYLGGQPQHF	TGTGCCAGCAGTGAAACCTACCTAGGGGGTCAGCCCCAGCATTTT
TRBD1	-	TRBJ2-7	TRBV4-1	CASSQDGQAVGEQYF	TGCGCCAGCAGCCAAGATGGACAGGCGGTCGGCGAGCAGTACTTC
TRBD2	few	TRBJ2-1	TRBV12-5	CASGFRRLADPNNEQFF	TGTGCTAGTGGTTTTAGGAGACTAGCGGATCCCAACAATGAGCAGTTCTTC
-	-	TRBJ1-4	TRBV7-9	CASSLEATNEKLFF	TGTGCCAGCAGTCTGGAGGCAACTAATGAAAAACTGTTTTTT
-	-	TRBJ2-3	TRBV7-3	CASSLFGGSEDTQYF	TGTGCCAGCAGCTTATTCGGGGGATCGGAGGATACGCAGTATTTT
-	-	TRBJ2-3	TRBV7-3	CASSSQPGSTDTQYF	TGTGCCAGCAGCTCTCAGCCGGGATCCACAGATACGCAGTATTTT
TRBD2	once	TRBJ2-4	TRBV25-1	CASTKVLAGKNIQYF	TGTGCCAGCACGAAAGTTCTAGCGGGGAAAAACATTCAGTACTTC
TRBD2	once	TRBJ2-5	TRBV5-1	CASRAGGGLKETQYF	TGCGCCAGCAGGGCGGGGGGAGGCCTGAAGGAGACCCAGTACTTC
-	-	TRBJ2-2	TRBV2	CASAGPRGTGELFF	TGTGCCAGCGCCGGGCCCCGGGGCACCGGGGAGCTGTTTTTT
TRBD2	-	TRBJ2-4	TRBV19	CASSPRSGGGAKNIQYF	TGTGCCAGTAGTCCCCGGAGCGGGGGGGGAGCCAAAAACATTCAGTACTTC
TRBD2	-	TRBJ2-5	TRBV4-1	CASSQGRLAGKQETQYF	TGCGCCAGCAGCCAAGGCCGACTAGCGGGGAAACAAGAGACCCAGTACTTC
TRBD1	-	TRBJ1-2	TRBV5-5	CASSLEGTGYSGYTF	TGTGCCAGCAGCCTGGAGGGGACAGGGTACTCTGGCTACACCTTC
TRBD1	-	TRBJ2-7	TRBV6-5	CASSYLGQEYSYEQYF	TGTGCCAGCAGTTACTTAGGACAGGAATACTCCTACGAGCAGTACTTC
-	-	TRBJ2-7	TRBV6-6	CASSYSTWGLSYEQYF	TGTGCCAGCAGCTACTCGACCTGGGGGCTCTCCTACGAGCAGTACTTC
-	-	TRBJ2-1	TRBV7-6	CASSRGGEQFF	TGTGCCAGCAGTAGGGGGGGGGAGCAGTTCTTC
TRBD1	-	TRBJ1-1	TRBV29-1	CSAVSGTGVMAFF	TGCAGCGCCGTATCCGGGACAGGGGTTATGGCTTTCTTT
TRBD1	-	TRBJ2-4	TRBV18	CASSRGTGVINIQYF	TGTGCCAGCTCTCGAGGTACAGGGGTTATAAACATTCAGTACTTC
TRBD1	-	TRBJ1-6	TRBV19	CASSPWDRSSPLHF	TGTGCCAGTAGTCCCTGGGACAGAAGCTCACCCCTCCACTTT
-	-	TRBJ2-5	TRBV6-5	CASSEGQQETQYF	TGTGCCAGCAGTGAAGGACAGCAAGAGACCCAGTACTTC
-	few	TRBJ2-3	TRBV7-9	CASNRDSTSTDTQYF	TGTGCCAGCAACCGGGACTCCACTAGCACAGATACGCAGTATTTT
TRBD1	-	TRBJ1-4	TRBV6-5	CASSYSSGGGNEKLFF	TGTGCCAGCAGTTACTCGTCAGGGGGCGGTAATGAAAAACTGTTTTTT